The next 26 T cell receptor beta chains were all read from a single sample in a study of siplizumab effects on memory and regulatory T cells. Assay used: immunoSEQ multiplex PCR; TCRdb lists only in-frame clones, some missing. The sample includes tens of thousands of clones, 75% to 95% seen only once; the top ten take around 28%. Sequencing was performed on CD8+ T cells sorted from blood. The receptor set was obtained from a human donor in good health.

This chain uses TRBV5-4 with TRBJ1-6, with a weak D call TRBD1 (6 bases). The CDR3 consists of 18 residues. V shed 5 bases and J shed 3 bases, with 21 bases lying between them. Germline loops: CDR1 SGHNT, CDR2 YYREEE (reference sequence). As DNA, the CDR3 is TGTGCCAGCAGTTTGACACAGGGTAGCGCTATCTATAATTCACCCCTCCACTTT. This encodes CASSLTQGSAIYNSPLHF. The full variable domain, with the rest looked up from reference TRBV5-4 and TRBJ1-6, is ETGVTQSPTHLIKTRGQQVTLRCSSQSGHNTVSWYQQALGQGPQFIFQYYREEENGRGNFPPRFSGLQFPNYSSELNVNALELDDSALYLCASSLTQGSAIYNSPLHFGNGTRLTVT.

This rearrangement joins TRBV7-9 to TRBJ2-2, with TRBD1 as a possible D gene (6 bases). V was pared by 4 bases and J by 3 bases, with 15 bases between. Germline CDR1 SEHNR, CDR2 FQNEAQ (reference sequence). The CDR3 runs 16 residues. The CDR3 is CASSYPRGSDTGELFF. As DNA, the CDR3 is TGTGCCAGCAGCTATCCCAGGGGTTCGGACACCGGGGAGCTGTTTTTT.

This clone was detected only once. The chain couples TRBV5-6 to TRBJ1-2; 9 nucleotides agree with TRBD1. Germline assignment: CDR1 SGHDT and CDR2 YYEEEE. The CDR3 consists of 13 residues. The junction had 7 bases not matched to a gene; V was cut back by 6 bases and J by 7 bases. CDR3 DNA sequence: TGTGCCAGCAAGATACAGGGGGCTCCTGGCTACACCTTC. Its translation is CASKIQGAPGYTF.

The gene calls are TRBV10-3 and TRBJ1-2; D gene ambiguous. With 6 bases removed from V and 4 bases from J, the gap between germline ends came to 15 bases. There are 14 residues in the CDR3. Germline V gene sequence: CDR1 ENHRY, CDR2 SYGVKD. The CDR3 loop reads CAISKTDTFYGYTF. The CDR3 DNA reads TGTGCCATCAGCAAGACGGATACCTTCTATGGCTACACCTTC.

This chain joins TRBV6-5 and TRBJ2-2; D is unresolved. CDR3 length equals 13 residues. CDR1 MNHEY and CDR2 SVGAGI come from the germline V gene. V gave up 5 bases and J gave up 2 bases, with 6 bases separating them. The DNA of the CDR3 is TGTGCCAGCAGTCTCGGAAACACCGGGGAGCTGTTTTTT. Protein: CASSLGNTGELFF.

The chain is built from TRBV7-9 and TRBJ2-7; perhaps TRBD1 as D (5 bases). The CDR3 extends over 14 amino acids. V was cut by 3 bases and J by 4 bases, with 13 bases left in between. Looked up from germline, CDR1 is SEHNR and CDR2 is FQNEAQ (reference sequence). CDR3 bases: TGTGCCAGCAGCTTGTTAGGGGAAATATACGAGCAGTACTTC. As protein: CASSLLGEIYEQYF.

The chain uses TRBV7-8 and TRBJ2-3; D call uncertain. Trimming stripped 3 bases from V and 0 bases from J, with 13 bases between. The germline CDR1 and CDR2 sequences are SGHVS and FQNEAQ. The CDR3 has 16 amino acids. CDR3 in DNA: TGTGCCAGCAGCTTCGTAGTAACGGCTAGCACAGATACGCAGTATTTT. Encoded protein: CASSFVVTASTDTQYF.

This chain connects TRBV7-3 to TRBJ1-1; D remains unclear. V was cut by 5 bases and J by 4 bases, with 14 bases left in between. This CDR3 comprises 14 residues. Looked up from germline, CDR1 is SGHTA and CDR2 is FQGTGA. For the CDR3, the DNA is TGTGCCAGCAGCCCCACTGCCTGGGGCACTGAAGCTTTCTTT. Translation gives CASSPTAWGTEAFF.

The chain employs TRBV9 and TRBJ2-1; maybe TRBD2 (5 bases). The V and J ends lost 4 bases and 4 bases respectively, with 18 bases between them. Germline values: CDR1 SGDLS, CDR2 YYNGEE. CDR3 size: 16 residues. The CDR3 region has the DNA TGTGCCAGCAGCCCCAGCGGATCCTTAATATACAATGAGCAGTTCTTC. This encodes CASSPSGSLIYNEQFF.

The genes are TRBV27 and TRBJ1-6; TRBD1 aligns across 8 bases. V dropped 3 bases and J dropped 5; count of bases not matched to a gene: 6. The CDR3 runs to 16 residues. Germline CDR1 MNHEY, CDR2 SMNVEV (reference sequence). The CDR3 DNA is TGTGCCAGCAGTTTCCTGGACAGGGTGAATAATTCACCCCTCCACTTT. As protein: CASSFLDRVNNSPLHF.

The gene calls are TRBV28 and TRBJ2-1, with TRBD1 as a possible D gene (6 bases). Germline loops: CDR1 MDHEN, CDR2 SYDVKM. Trimming stripped 7 bases from V and 1 base from J, with 17 bases between. The CDR3 totals 16 residues. CDR3 in amino acids: CASTSQGGYSYNEQFF. The CDR3 region has the DNA TGTGCCAGCACCTCCCAAGGGGGATATTCCTACAATGAGCAGTTCTTC.

V and J are TRBV4-1 and TRBJ1-1; D remains ambiguous. The germline CDR1 and CDR2 sequences are MGHRA and YSYEKL. The CDR3 has 15 residues. Trimming shortened V by 0 bases and J by 4 bases, and 12 bases separated the two germline ends. CDR3: CASSQDIGVSTEAFF. CDR3 DNA: TGCGCCAGCAGCCAAGACATCGGGGTAAGCACTGAAGCTTTCTTT.

CDR3 residues: CASSNFWGETQYF. CDR3 nucleotides: TGTGCCAGCAGCAACTTCTGGGGAGAGACCCAGTACTTC. The rearrangement joins TRBV27 to TRBJ2-5, with D uncertain. CDR3 length equals 13 residues. Trimming stripped 6 bases from V and 4 bases from J, with 12 bases between. In germline, CDR1 is MNHEY, CDR2 SMNVEV (reference sequence).

CDR3 residues: CASSGRWTDNEKLFF. CDR3 DNA: TGTGCCAGCAGTGGGCGGTGGACGGATAATGAAAAACTGTTTTTT. V and J are TRBV28 and TRBJ1-4, with unresolved D. There are 15 residues in the CDR3. V lost 5 bases and J 4 bases, leaving 14 bases between the germline ends. Germline CDR1 is MDHEN and CDR2 is SYDVKM.

J is TRBJ1-1 and V is TRBV27; unclear D gene. There are 15 residues in the CDR3. Trimming pared 5 bases from V and 2 bases from J, leaving 15 bases between. Germline CDR1 is MNHEY and CDR2 is SMNVEV (reference sequence). CDR3 protein: CASSELRAQNTEAFF. CDR3 nucleotides: TGTGCCAGCAGTGAACTCCGGGCCCAAAACACTGAAGCTTTCTTT.

V usage is TRBV6-6 and J usage is TRBJ1-2; D unclear. The length of the CDR3 is 14 residues. V lost 7 bases and J 5 bases, leaving 17 bases between the germline ends. Germline CDR1 is MNHNY and CDR2 is SVGAGI (reference sequence). CDR3: CASNQLPGGYGYTF. The CDR3 DNA is TGTGCCAGCAACCAACTCCCCGGAGGGTATGGCTACACCTTC.

The CDR3 protein is CASSIGRLSNYGYTF. For the CDR3, the DNA is TGTGCCAGTAGTATAGGACGGCTATCTAACTATGGCTACACCTTC. The gene calls are TRBV19 and TRBJ1-2, with D uncertain. Germline CDR1 reads LNHDA; CDR2 reads SQIVND (reference sequence). CDR3 size: 15 residues. The germline V and J ends were trimmed by 1 base and 0 bases, with 9 bases remaining between them.

V gene TRBV9 combines with J gene TRBJ2-2; D remains ambiguous. The ends were cut back, 5 bases at V and 2 bases at J, with 7 bases in the middle. CDR1 is SGDLS, CDR2 YYNGEE, per germline. The CDR3 totals 13 residues. DNA for the CDR3: TGTGCCAGCAGAGGCGTAAACACCGGGGAGCTGTTTTTT. This codes for CASRGVNTGELFF. The full variable domain, with the rest looked up from reference TRBV9 and TRBJ2-2, is DSGVTQTPKHLITATGQRVTLRCSPRSGDLSVYWYQQSLDQGLQFLIQYYNGEERAKGNILERFSAQQFPDLHSELNLSSLELGDSALYFCASRGVNTGELFFGEGSRLTVL.

This chain joins TRBV4-1 and TRBJ2-3; a weak D match, TRBD1 (6 bases). Germline V CDR1 and CDR2: MGHRA, YSYEKL. V lost 1 base and J 4 bases, leaving 9 bases between the germline ends. The CDR3 totals 14 residues. DNA for the CDR3: TGCGCCAGCAGCCAAGTACAGGGCGCAGATACGCAGTATTTT. Its translation is CASSQVQGADTQYF.

The chain recombines TRBV6-5 with TRBJ2-7; D might be TRBD1 (6 bases). There are 16 residues in the CDR3. Trimming stripped 0 bases from V and 2 bases from J, with 14 bases between. CDR1 and CDR2 (germline): MNHEY, SVGAGI. The CDR3 nucleotides are TGTGCCAGCAGTTACTCGATGCTGCAGGGGACCTACGAGCAGTACTTC. It specifies CASSYSMLQGTYEQYF.

In this sample, this clone turned up once. The rearrangement uses TRBV30 and TRBJ2-3, with 10 positions matching TRBD2. Germline V lookup: CDR1 GTSNPN, CDR2 SVGIG (reference sequence). The trim removed 4 bases at V and 5 bases at J, leaving 12 bases unmatched. This CDR3 spans 16 amino acids. The CDR3 DNA is TGTGCCTGGAACAGCTTCCTAGCGGGAGTAAAAGATACGCAGTATTTT. Protein: CAWNSFLAGVKDTQYF.

The genes are TRBV29-1 and TRBJ1-1; D might be TRBD1 (5 bases). CDR3 length: 15 residues. From germline, CDR1 is SQVTM and CDR2 ANQGSEA. Deletions cut 8 bases from V and 3 bases from J, with 22 bases between. CDR3 coding DNA: TGCAGCCTCCCCGTGAGTGGGGGTTACGACACTGAAGCTTTCTTT. Translated: CSLPVSGGYDTEAFF.

This chain joins TRBV2 and TRBJ1-4; D is unclear. Germline V gene data show CDR1 as SNHLY and CDR2 as FYNNEI. The CDR3 length is 14 residues. V shed 6 bases and J shed 0 bases, with 8 bases lying between them. CDR3 sequence: CASRPQTTNEKLFF. Here the CDR3 DNA reads TGTGCCAGCAGGCCACAAACAACTAATGAAAAACTGTTTTTT.

In regard to this clone: Other DNA sequences in this specimen translate into the identical CDR3. V gene TRBV6-5 combines with J gene TRBJ2-7; 10 bases match TRBD2. With V trimmed by 5 bases and J by 3 bases, 7 bases remained unmatched. Germline V gives CDR1 MNHEY, CDR2 SVGAGI. There are 15 residues in the CDR3. CDR3 protein: CASSPGLAGDYEQYF. The CDR3 DNA follows: TGTGCCAGCAGTCCGGGGCTAGCGGGAGACTACGAGCAGTACTTC.

This rearrangement joins TRBV15 to TRBJ2-1, with TRBD2 matching 7 bases. The CDR3 sequence is 15 residues long. Germline V gene sequence: CDR1 LNHNV, CDR2 YYDKDF (reference sequence). V dropped 0 bases and J dropped 2; count of bases not matched to a gene: 1. CDR3 DNA: TGTGCCACCAGCAGAGATCGGGAGGCCTACAATGAGCAGTTCTTC. This gives the protein CATSRDREAYNEQFF.

The rearrangement uses TRBV5-1 and TRBJ2-1; possible D gene TRBD2, 6 bases. Germline V lookup: CDR1 SGHRS, CDR2 YFSETQ. The CDR3 runs 14 residues. Trimming took off 2 bases at V and 3 bases at J, with 9 bases between the two ends. This chain's CDR3 is CASSLGGDYNEQFF. CDR3 nucleotide sequence: TGCGCCAGCAGCTTAGGCGGGGACTACAATGAGCAGTTCTTC.